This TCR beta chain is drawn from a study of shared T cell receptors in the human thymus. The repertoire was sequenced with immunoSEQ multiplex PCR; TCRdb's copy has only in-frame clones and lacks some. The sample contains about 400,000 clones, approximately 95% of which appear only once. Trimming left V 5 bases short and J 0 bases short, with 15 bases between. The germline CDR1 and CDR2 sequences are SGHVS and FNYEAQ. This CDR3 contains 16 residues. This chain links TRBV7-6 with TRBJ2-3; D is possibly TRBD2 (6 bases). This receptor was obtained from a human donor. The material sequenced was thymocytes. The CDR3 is CASSAVTRSSTDTQYF. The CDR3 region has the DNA TGTGCCAGCAGCGCGGTGACTAGGTCTAGCACAGATACGCAGTATTTT.